This TCR beta chain was identified during a study of a mutant IDH1 vaccine in newly diagnosed glioma. For this clone: The antigen remains undetermined.

Study results and limitations: Detectable vaccine-induced immune responses arose in roughly 93% of patients.

Germline values: CDR1 LGHNA, CDR2 YSLEER. Trimming at V came to 3 bases and at J to 6 bases, leaving 7 bases not matched to a gene. The CDR3 consists of 14 residues. The time point was: week 5, during vaccination. The content of each vaccine dose was 300 ug of mutant IDH1 20-mer peptide, and topical imiquimod accompanied it. Astrocytomas that were new, WHO grade 3 or 4, IDH1-mutant and ATRX-lost were present in the donors. Clones were sequenced by immunoSEQ multiplex PCR, and TCRdb holds only the in-frame ones, with some missing. The repertoire holds fewer than 70,000 clones, with 75% to 90% as singletons.

The chain carries TRBV4-3 and TRBJ2-7; 8 bases map to TRBD1. Sequencing was performed on PBMCs, taken from a glioma patient whose treatment included an IDH1 peptide vaccine. This TCR was recovered from a woman aged 40 to 50 with glioma. CDR3 DNA sequence: TGCGCCAGCAGCCACAGGACAGGGCCTGTCGAGCAGTACTTC. Translating gives CASSHRTGPVEQYF.